This T cell receptor beta chain was obtained from a study of T cell repertoires in cytomegalovirus infection. The overall study: Through public TCR beta signatures, both CMV infection and matching HLA type were indicated. General observations from the study: Ex vivo, HLA-C-restricted CMV-specific TCR beta clonotypes prevailed over the rest of the response. Cumulated frequencies of public TCR beta families served to identify carriers of CMV plus the relevant HLA.

TCRdb recomputed calls from the reads with MiXCR, one row per CDR3 protein. The sample lists 310,000 or so distinct CDR3 sequences; roughly a sixth were seen once. This clonotype was seen many times. Its specificity is unknown. From germline, CDR1 is SGHTA and CDR2 FQGNSA. V was pared by 5 bases and J by 2 bases, with 4 bases of the junction left unmatched. The CDR3 totals 14 residues. The TCR originated in a human donor in good health (CMV status not recorded). Some clones in this sample may be carry-over from other donors' samples. The rearrangement joins TRBV7-2 to TRBJ2-7; TRBD2 aligns across 9 bases. The specimen sequenced was PBMCs. The CDR3 region has the DNA TGTGCCAGCAGCCCCGTAGCGGGGGCCTACGAGCAGTACTTC. Its protein is CASSPVAGAYEQYF. The full variable domain, completed using reference TRBV7-2 and TRBJ2-7, is GAGVSQSPSNKVTEKGKDVELRCDPISGHTALYWYRQSLGQGLEFLIYFQGNSAPDKSGLPSDRFSAERTGGSVSTLTIQRTQQEDSAVYLCASSPVAGAYEQYFGPGTRLTVT.